This T cell receptor (beta chain) was sequenced during a study of T cells after somatic rescue of genetic block. TCRdb's copy holds only in-frame clones and misses some; the assay was immunoSEQ multiplex PCR. The table includes 11,000 to 15,000 clones, roughly 72% detected once. The receptor comes from a boy between 10 and 17 years old. The specimen sequenced was peripheral blood mononuclear cells (PBMCs).

CDR3: CASSPKSTLAGVLYTGELFF. CDR3 nucleotide sequence: TGCGCCAGCAGCCCAAAATCTACCTTAGCGGGGGTCCTCTACACCGGGGAGCTGTTTTTT. The rearrangement joins TRBV5-1 to TRBJ2-2; 9 bases are shared with TRBD2. The germline gives CDR1 SGHRS, CDR2 YFSETQ. The CDR3 runs to 20 residues. With V trimmed by 4 bases and J by 3 bases, 19 bases remained unmatched.